This TCR beta chain was identified during a study of blood T cell repertoires in COVID-19 (dated by TCRdb to the early 2020s). Regarding the complete study: Collaborator samples came from the United States, Italy and Spain and covered acute and convalescent phases of COVID-19. The prospective study material was composed of cDNA or gDNA derived from T cells, B-cell-depleted T cells, or PBMCs. The dataset comprised deeply sampled blood TCRbeta repertoires from subjects exposed to, actively infected with, or recovered from COVID-19. The repertoires were released in a freely available public database intended as a resource for research on the immune response to SARS-CoV-2. Samples were obtained from the ongoing ImmuneRACE study (first 160 participants) and from 950 to 1,500 subjects provided by 6 global collaborators. A de-identified subject ID, COVID-19 status, age in years and sex were almost always included in the sample metadata. Where HLA class I and class II types were available, the types were taken from metadata supplied by the sample provider, not from assay-based typing.

In regard to this clone: The clone's antigen remains unknown. Per-base quality was not reported, and no clone a single base away is much larger than it.

Enrolling through a virtual design, the prospective study's participants ranged in age from roughly 18 to 95 years and lived across 20 to 30 United States geographic areas. To assign participants to cohorts, the prospective study relied on clinical history that participants themselves reported in a screening survey and a study questionnaire. Recovered participants in ImmuneRACE Cohort 3 were defined by two consecutive negative NP/OP PCR tests, clearance by a healthcare professional, or resolution of symptoms. Mobile phlebotomists in the prospective study collected whole blood, serum and a nasopharyngeal or oropharyngeal swab from every participant. Prospective study participants could optionally give additional blood draws and questionnaires over an approximately two-month period. Blood samples from the prospective study were shipped frozen or at room temperature prior to DNA extraction. The germline V gene specifies MDHEN as CDR1 and SYDVKM as CDR2. From its cysteine to its phenylalanine, the CDR3 spans 18 amino acids. This entry keeps only the CDR3 DNA: 54 bases, framed from base 1. Trimming costs V 2 bases and J 0 bases, and their ends lie 20 bases apart.

TCRbeta CDR3 regions were amplified from genomic DNA by means of the immunoSEQ Assay, a bias-controlled multiplex PCR. Under the source paper's analysis protocol: The number of nucleated cells in each sample was estimated by amplification of reference gene primers within the assay. To quantify the absolute abundance of each unique TCRbeta CDR3 rearrangement, sequence reads were collapsed and filtered. For each sample, productive Simpson clonality was calculated by taking the square root of Simpson's diversity index across productive rearrangements. The table was pulled from immuneACCESS by TCRdb, which kept in-frame rearrangements only. Such tables lose some clones; where checked, under half of the loss comes from unresolved V genes, and the rest has no known cause. Clone size and V and J calls were adopted from that table, with D and trimming inferred from the DNA. Here the sample has around 390,000 clones; around nine tenths occur a single time. 10% of the sample is held by the ten biggest clonotypes.

What the study reported, not specific to this receptor: How much clinical and demographic metadata was included differed by source and by participant, and the metadata was provided uncurated.

Material: PBMCs or T cells enriched from blood (not recorded which). This sequence uses TRBV28 and TRBJ2-7; the D gene is possibly TRBD1, with 6 bases matching. This receptor was obtained from a woman aged 45 to 65 who had recovered from COVID-19. The CDR3 reads as follows: CASSLGPPQTGSSYEQYF. The nucleotide sequence is TGTGCCAGCAGTTTAGGGCCCCCCCAGACAGGAAGCTCCTACGAGCAGTACTTC.